This TCR beta chain stems from a study of technical replicates of blood from a handful of donors. Libraries were prepared by immunoSEQ multiplex PCR; TCRdb keeps only in-frame clonotypes and omits some of them. The sample shows more than 65,000 clones, approximately 96% of them seen only once. Trimming left V 4 bases short and J 0 bases short, with 7 bases between. The V gene's germline CDR1 is LGHNA and CDR2 YSLEER. The CDR3 covers 14 residues. The chain carries TRBV4-3 and TRBJ2-1, with unresolved D. This clonotype was obtained from a human donor in good health. Sequencing was carried out using T cells isolated from PBMCs. CDR3 amino acids: CASSRDSSYNEQFF. The CDR3 DNA follows: TGCGCCAGCAGCCGAGACTCCTCCTACAATGAGCAGTTCTTC.